There are many counts of the clone carrying this T cell receptor (beta chain). The antigen remains undetermined. Each 20-30 mg portion of unsorted bulk tissue served as the source for co-extraction of RNA and DNA. This specimen comes from a study of tumor-infiltrating lymphocytes in primary liver carcinoma. Overall study context: The yield of productive TCRbeta reads per sample was roughly 3.65 to 7.5 million and was similar across tissue types.

V gave up 4 bases and J gave up 1 base, with 17 bases separating them. The CDR3 has 17 residues. TCR beta cDNA was made from 400 to 500 ng total RNA with a constant-region primer. It was through three nested multiplex PCR rounds of slightly modified ARM-PCR that TCR beta libraries arose. Primers for the first two PCR rounds were TRBV1-TRBV30 forward primers and a C-beta reverse primer (around 10 cycles per round). In TCRdb, the multiplex PCR reads were re-called with MiXCR into one record per CDR3 protein. Among over 75,000 distinct CDR3 sequences listed, around 68% were seen once. Study-wide points: Tumor-adjacent and tumor-blood pairs shared less of their repertoires than tumor region pairs shared.

This chain joins TRBV12-3 or TRBV12-4 and TRBJ1-5, with TRBD1 as a possible D gene (5 bases). The sequenced sample was tumor-adjacent normal liver tissue. The sequence was obtained from a man aged 40-49 years with primary liver carcinoma and hepatitis B virus infection. CDR3 protein: CASSSQGAVMSNQPQHF. The DNA for the CDR3 is TGTGCCAGCAGTTCCCAAGGGGCAGTTATGAGCAATCAGCCCCAGCATTTT.